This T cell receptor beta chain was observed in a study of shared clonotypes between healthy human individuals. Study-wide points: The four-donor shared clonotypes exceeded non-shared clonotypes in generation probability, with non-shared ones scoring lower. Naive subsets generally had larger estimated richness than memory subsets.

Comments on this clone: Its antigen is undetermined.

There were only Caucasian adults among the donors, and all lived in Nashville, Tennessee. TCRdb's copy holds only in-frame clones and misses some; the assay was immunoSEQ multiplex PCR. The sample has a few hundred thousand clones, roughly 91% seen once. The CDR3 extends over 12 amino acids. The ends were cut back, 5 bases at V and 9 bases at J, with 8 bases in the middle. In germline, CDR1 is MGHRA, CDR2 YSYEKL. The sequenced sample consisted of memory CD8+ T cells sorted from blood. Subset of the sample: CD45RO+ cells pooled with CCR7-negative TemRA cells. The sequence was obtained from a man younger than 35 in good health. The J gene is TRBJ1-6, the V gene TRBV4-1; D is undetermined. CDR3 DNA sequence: TGCGCCAGCAGCAAACTGGGTTCACCCCTCCACTTT. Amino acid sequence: CASSKLGSPLHF.